This paragraph reports one TCR beta chain. Autoimmune disease history or systemic immunosuppression excluded patients. This sample was included in a study of OX40 agonist ivuxolimab in advanced cancers. Only in-frame clones appear in the TCRdb table, and some are missing; sequencing was by immunoSEQ multiplex PCR. The sample has tens of thousands of clones; around 93% are singletons. The CDR3 spans 16 residues. Germline-derived CDR1 and CDR2 are SEHNR and FQNEAQ (reference sequence). The V end lost 5 bases, the J end lost 3 bases, and 17 bases lay between the germline ends. The TCR was taken from an adult with an advanced solid tumor such as melanoma, head and neck, liver or kidney cancer. The material sequenced was CD4+ or CD8+ T cells sorted from blood, taken in a trial of the OX40 agonist ivuxolimab. The chain is built from TRBV7-9 and TRBJ2-1; a possible D gene is TRBD1 (6 bases). The CDR3 protein is CASSIHRVTGYNEQFF. The CDR3 DNA reads as TGTGCCAGCAGCATTCACAGGGTCACGGGCTACAATGAGCAGTTCTTC.